This T cell receptor beta chain was obtained from a study of T cells in localized non-small cell lung cancer. Findings of the study overall: The greatest T cell clonality was found in uninvolved adjacent lung (higher than in tumor). Without multi-region sequencing, intratumor heterogeneity could not be excluded.

Remarks on this clone: The antigen is not known.

This CDR3 spans 14 amino acids. Between the trimmed V and J ends, which lost 4 bases and 2 bases, there was a span of 12 bases. CDR1 SGHRS and CDR2 YFSETQ come from the germline V gene. The assay was immunoSEQ multiplex PCR, and TCRdb's table has in-frame clones only and misses some. The sample lists about 55,000 clones, over 80% occurring once. The TCR comes from a man between 40 and 75 years old with stage III lung adenocarcinoma. J is TRBJ2-5 and V is TRBV5-1; D is perhaps TRBD2 (5 bases). The specimen comprised peripheral blood mononuclear cells, sampled before any cancer treatment. CDR3 amino acids: CASSPGIKQETQYF. The CDR3 nucleotides read TGCGCCAGCAGCCCGGGGATCAAGCAAGAGACCCAGTACTTC.